This TCR beta chain appears in the sequencing data of a study of spatial heterogeneity in lung cancer. Trimming took off 7 bases at V and 1 base at J, with 18 bases between the two ends. This CDR3 has 16 residues. Germline V gene sequence: CDR1 SEHNR, CDR2 FQNEAQ (reference sequence). Time point noted: sample taken at primary tumor resection. Unsorted whole RNA samples from tumor, nontumor lung or frozen PBMC were sequenced. TCRdb re-called the 5' RACE reads through MiXCR, storing one row per CDR3 protein. The sample lists 80,000 to 95,000 distinct CDR3 sequences, approximately 8.2% seen once, with about 7% in the top ten.

The starting material was PBMCs, obtained at surgery. The chain recombines TRBV7-9 with TRBJ2-3; no clear D. This receptor was taken from a male donor with early-stage non-small cell lung cancer. CDR3 DNA: TGTGCCAGCACCCTACCCACCCTGGGCGGCACAGATACGCAGTATTTT. Amino acid sequence: CASTLPTLGGTDTQYF.